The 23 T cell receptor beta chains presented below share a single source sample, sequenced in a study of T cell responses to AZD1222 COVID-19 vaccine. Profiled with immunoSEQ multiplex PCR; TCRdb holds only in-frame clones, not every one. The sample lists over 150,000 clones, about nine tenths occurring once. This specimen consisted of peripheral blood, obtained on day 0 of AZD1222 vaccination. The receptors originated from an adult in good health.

The CDR3 spells CASSLGRGQYGGYTF. CDR3 in DNA: TGTGCCAGCAGTTTGGGCAGGGGGCAATACGGTGGCTACACCTTC. The V gene is TRBV27, the J gene TRBJ1-2; 8 bases map to TRBD1. The length of the CDR3 is 15 residues. J gave up 7 bases and V 3 bases, and 10 bases lay outside the gene matches. Germline lookup yields CDR1 MNHEY and CDR2 SMNVEV (reference sequence).

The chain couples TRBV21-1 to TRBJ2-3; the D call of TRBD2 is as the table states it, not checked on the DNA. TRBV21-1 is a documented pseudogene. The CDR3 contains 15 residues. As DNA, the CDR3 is TGTGCCAGCAGCAAAGCGGCTAGCGGGGGACCTGCGCAGTATTTT. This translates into CASSKAASGGPAQYF.

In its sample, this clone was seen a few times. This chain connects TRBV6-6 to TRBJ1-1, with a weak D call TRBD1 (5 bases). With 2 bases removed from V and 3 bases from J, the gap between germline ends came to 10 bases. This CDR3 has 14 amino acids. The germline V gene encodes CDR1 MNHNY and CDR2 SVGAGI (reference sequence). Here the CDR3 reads CASSYEGTYTEAFF. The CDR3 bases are TGTGCCAGCAGTTACGAAGGGACCTACACTGAAGCTTTCTTT.

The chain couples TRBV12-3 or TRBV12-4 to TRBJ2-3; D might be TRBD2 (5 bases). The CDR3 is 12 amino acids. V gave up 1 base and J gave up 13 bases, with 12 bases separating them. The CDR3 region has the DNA TGTGCCAGCAGTTTAGGTTTTCGGGGAAAGTATTTT. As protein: CASSLGFRGKYF.

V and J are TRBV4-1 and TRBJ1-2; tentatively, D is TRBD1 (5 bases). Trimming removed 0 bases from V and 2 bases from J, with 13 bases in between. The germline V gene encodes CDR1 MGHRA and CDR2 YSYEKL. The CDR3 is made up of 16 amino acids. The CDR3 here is CASSQDNDSANYGYTF. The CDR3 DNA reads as TGCGCCAGCAGCCAAGATAACGACAGTGCCAACTATGGCTACACCTTC.

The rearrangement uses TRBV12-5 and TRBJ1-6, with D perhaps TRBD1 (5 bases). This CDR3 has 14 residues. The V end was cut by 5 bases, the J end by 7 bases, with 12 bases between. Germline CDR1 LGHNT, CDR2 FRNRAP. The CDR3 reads CASGPDSLNSPLHF. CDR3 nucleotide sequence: TGTGCTAGTGGTCCCGACAGCCTAAATTCACCCCTCCACTTT.

The CDR3 region is CAWSFDRDNAFF. The CDR3 DNA reads as TGTGCCTGGAGCTTTGACCGGGACAATGCTTTCTTT. The chain combines TRBV30 with TRBJ1-1; tentatively, D is TRBD1 (6 bases). CDR1 GTSNPN and CDR2 SVGIG come from the germline V gene (reference sequence). Trimming removed 3 bases at V and 11 bases at J, with 16 bases between. This CDR3 has 12 residues.

The CDR3 DNA follows: TGTGCCAGTAGCTATGCGGGCTGGGCCGGGGAGCTGTTTTTT. Translation gives CASSYAGWAGELFF. The rearrangement links TRBV19 to TRBJ2-2, with D tentatively TRBD2 (5 bases). The germline V gene encodes CDR1 LNHDA and CDR2 SQIVND (reference sequence). This CDR3 spans 14 amino acids. With 6 bases removed from V and 6 bases from J, the gap between germline ends came to 14 bases.

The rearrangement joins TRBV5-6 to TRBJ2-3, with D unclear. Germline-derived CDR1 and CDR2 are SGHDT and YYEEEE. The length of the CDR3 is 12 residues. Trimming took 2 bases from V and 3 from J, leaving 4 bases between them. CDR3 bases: TGTGCCAGCAGCTTACTGACAGATACGCAGTATTTT. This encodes CASSLLTDTQYF.

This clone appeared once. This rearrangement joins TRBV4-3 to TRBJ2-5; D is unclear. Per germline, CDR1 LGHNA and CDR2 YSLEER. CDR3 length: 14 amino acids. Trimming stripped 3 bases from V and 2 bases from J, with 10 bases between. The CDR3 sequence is CASSHGRTQETQYF. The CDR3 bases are TGCGCCAGCAGCCACGGACGGACGCAAGAGACCCAGTACTTC.

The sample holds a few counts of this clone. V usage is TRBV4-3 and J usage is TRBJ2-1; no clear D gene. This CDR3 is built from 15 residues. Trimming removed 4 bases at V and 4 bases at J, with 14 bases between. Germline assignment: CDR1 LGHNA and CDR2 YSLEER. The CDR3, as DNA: TGCGCCAGCAGCCGAGACCCGAGCTCGTACAATGAGCAGTTCTTC. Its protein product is CASSRDPSSYNEQFF.

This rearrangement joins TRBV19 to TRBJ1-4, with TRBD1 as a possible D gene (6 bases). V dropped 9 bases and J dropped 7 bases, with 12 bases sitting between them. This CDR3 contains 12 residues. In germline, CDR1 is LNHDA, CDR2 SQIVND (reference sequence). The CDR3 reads CASTGFGEKLFF. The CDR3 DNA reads TGTGCCAGCACAGGGTTTGGTGAAAAACTGTTTTTT.

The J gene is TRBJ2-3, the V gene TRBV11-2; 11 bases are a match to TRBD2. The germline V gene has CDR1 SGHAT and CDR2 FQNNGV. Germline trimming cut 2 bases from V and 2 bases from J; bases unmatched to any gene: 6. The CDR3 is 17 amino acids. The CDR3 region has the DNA TGTGCCAGCAGCTTACTAACTAGCGGGGGATACACAGATACGCAGTATTTT. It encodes CASSLLTSGGYTDTQYF.

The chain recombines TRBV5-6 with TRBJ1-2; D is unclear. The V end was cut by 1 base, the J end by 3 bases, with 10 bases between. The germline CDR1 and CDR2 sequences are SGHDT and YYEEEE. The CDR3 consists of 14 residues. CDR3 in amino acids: CASSLRGWDYGYTF. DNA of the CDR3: TGTGCCAGCAGCTTGCGTGGGTGGGACTATGGCTACACCTTC.

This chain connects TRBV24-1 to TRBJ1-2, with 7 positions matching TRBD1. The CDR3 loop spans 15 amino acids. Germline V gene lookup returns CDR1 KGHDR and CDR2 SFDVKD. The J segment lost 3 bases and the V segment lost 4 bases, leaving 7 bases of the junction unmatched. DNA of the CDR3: TGTGCCACCAGTGACACGACAGGGAAGGACTATGGCTACACCTTC. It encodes CATSDTTGKDYGYTF.

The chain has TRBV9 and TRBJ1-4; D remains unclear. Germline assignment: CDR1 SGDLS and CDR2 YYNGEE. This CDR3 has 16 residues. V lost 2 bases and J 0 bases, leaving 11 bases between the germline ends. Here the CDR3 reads CASSVNVGTTNEKLFF. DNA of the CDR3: TGTGCCAGCAGCGTTAATGTGGGGACAACTAATGAAAAACTGTTTTTT.

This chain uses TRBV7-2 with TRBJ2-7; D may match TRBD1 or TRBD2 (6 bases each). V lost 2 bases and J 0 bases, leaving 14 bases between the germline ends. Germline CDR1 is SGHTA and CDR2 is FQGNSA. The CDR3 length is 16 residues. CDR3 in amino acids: CASSLFIGGLSYEQYF. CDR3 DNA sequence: TGTGCCAGCAGCTTATTTATCGGGGGCCTCTCCTACGAGCAGTACTTC.

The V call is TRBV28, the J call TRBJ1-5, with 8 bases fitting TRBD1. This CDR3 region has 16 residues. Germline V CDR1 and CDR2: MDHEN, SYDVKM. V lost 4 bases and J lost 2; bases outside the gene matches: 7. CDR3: CASSSPDRVRNQPQHF. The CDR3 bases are TGTGCCAGCAGTTCCCCGGACAGGGTGCGCAATCAGCCCCAGCATTTT.

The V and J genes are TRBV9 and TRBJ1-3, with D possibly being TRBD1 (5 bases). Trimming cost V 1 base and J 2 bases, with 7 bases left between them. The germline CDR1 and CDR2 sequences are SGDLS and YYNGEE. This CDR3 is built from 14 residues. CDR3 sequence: CASSVQGTGNTIYF. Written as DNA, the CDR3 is TGTGCCAGCAGCGTACAGGGTACTGGAAACACCATATATTTT. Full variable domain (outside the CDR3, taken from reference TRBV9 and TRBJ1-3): DSGVTQTPKHLITATGQRVTLRCSPRSGDLSVYWYQQSLDQGLQFLIQYYNGEERAKGNILERFSAQQFPDLHSELNLSSLELGDSALYFCASSVQGTGNTIYFGEGSWLTVV.

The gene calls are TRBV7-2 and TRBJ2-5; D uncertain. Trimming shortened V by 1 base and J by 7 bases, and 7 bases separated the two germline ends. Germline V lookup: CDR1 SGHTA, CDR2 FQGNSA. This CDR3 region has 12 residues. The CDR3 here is CASSLEWGTQYF. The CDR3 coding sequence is TGTGCCAGCAGCTTAGAGTGGGGGACCCAGTACTTC.

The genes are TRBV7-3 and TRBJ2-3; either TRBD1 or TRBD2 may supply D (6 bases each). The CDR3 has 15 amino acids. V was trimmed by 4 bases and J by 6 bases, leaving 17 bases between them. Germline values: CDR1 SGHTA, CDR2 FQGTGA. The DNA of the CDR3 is TGTGCCAGCAGCTCACAGCCGGGGGCCGGGGATACGCAGTATTTT. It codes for CASSSQPGAGDTQYF. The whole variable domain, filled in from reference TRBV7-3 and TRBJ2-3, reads GAGVSQTPSNKVTEKGKYVELRCDPISGHTALYWYRQSLGQGPEFLIYFQGTGAADDSGLPNDRFFAVRPEGSVSTLKIQRTERGDSAVYLCASSSQPGAGDTQYFGPGTRLTVL.

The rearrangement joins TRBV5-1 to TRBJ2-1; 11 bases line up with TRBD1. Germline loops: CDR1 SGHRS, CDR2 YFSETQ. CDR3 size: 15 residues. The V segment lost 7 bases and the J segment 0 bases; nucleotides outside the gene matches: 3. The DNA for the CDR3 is TGCGCCAGCTCCGGGACAGGGGGCTCCTACAATGAGCAGTTCTTC. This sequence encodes CASSGTGGSYNEQFF. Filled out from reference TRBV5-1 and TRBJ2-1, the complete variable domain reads KAGVTQTPRYLIKTRGQQVTLSCSPISGHRSVSWYQQTPGQGLQFLFEYFSETQRNKGNFPGRFSGRQFSNSRSEMNVSTLELGDSALYLCASSGTGGSYNEQFFGPGTRLTVL.

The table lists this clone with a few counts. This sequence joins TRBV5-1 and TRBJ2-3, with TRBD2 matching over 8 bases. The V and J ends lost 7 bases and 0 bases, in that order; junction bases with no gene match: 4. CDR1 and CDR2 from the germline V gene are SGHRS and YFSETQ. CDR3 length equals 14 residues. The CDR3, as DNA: TGCGCCAGCTCGGGAGGGGGGAGCACAGATACGCAGTATTTT. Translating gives CASSGGGSTDTQYF.